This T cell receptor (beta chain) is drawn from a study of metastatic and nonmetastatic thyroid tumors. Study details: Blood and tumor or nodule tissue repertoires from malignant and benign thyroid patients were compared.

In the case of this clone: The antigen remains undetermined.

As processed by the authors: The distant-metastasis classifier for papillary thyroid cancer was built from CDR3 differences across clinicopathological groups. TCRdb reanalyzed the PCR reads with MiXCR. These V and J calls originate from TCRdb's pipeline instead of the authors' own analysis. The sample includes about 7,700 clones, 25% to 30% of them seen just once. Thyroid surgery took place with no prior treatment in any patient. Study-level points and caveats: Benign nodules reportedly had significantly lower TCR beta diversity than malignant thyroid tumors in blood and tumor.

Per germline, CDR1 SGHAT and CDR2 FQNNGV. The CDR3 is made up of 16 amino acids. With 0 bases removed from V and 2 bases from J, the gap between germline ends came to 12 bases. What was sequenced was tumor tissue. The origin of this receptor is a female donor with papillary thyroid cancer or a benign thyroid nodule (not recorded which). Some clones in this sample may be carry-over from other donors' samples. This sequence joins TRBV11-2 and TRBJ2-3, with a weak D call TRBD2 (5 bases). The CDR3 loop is CASSLDLARFTDTQYF. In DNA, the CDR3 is TGTGCCAGCAGCTTAGATCTAGCCCGTTTCACAGATACGCAGTATTTT.